These T cell receptor beta chains were read from a single sample in a study of T cell changes during pregnancy in multiple sclerosis. TCRdb keeps only in-frame clones here, not all; method: immunoSEQ multiplex PCR. The sample carries just over 40,000 clones, over 80% recorded once. The starting material was peripheral blood, obtained in the first trimester of pregnancy. The source of these receptors is a female donor in good health, enrolled as a control in a pregnancy study. CDR3s include the opening cysteine and the closing phenylalanine or tryptophan. The order of the fields is clone size, J gene, V gene, D gene, CDR3 protein, CDR3 DNA. The D gene is left open where the match is weak. Only part of the rows carry a size: once, few, many, or a class if the clone is expanded.

>.|TRBJ1-2|TRBV19|TRBD1
CASSIEGTGTRHYGYTF
TGTGCCAGTAGTATAGAGGGGACAGGGACCCGTCACTATGGCTACACCTTC
>few|TRBJ1-1|TRBV7-9|.
CASSLGTAEAFF
TGTGCCAGCAGCTTAGGAACAGCTGAAGCTTTCTTT
>.|TRBJ1-1|TRBV5-1|.
CASSPRGLQAFF
TGCGCCAGCAGCCCGAGGGGGTTGCAAGCTTTCTTT
>.|TRBJ2-7|TRBV19|.
CASSGRDYEQYF
TGTGCCAGTAGTGGGCGGGATTACGAGCAGTACTTC
>once|TRBJ2-1|TRBV4-3|TRBD2
CASSQDLRTSGGNEQFF
TGCGCCAGCAGCCAAGATCTACGCACTAGCGGGGGGAATGAGCAGTTCTTC
>once|TRBJ2-7|TRBV28|TRBD1
CASRLARDSSYEQYF
TGTGCCAGCCGCCTTGCCCGGGACAGCTCCTACGAGCAGTACTTC
>.|TRBJ1-3|TRBV4-3|.
CASSQGVRLSASGNTIYF
TGCGCCAGCAGCCAAGGGGTGCGCCTCAGCGCCTCTGGAAACACCATATATTTT
>.|TRBJ2-7|TRBV29-1|.
CSVTLDSSYEQYF
TGCAGCGTTACCCTCGACAGCTCCTACGAGCAGTACTTC
>once|TRBJ1-2|TRBV27|.
CASSLSTGSYGYTF
TGTGCCAGCAGTTTATCCACAGGATCTTATGGCTACACCTTC
>.|TRBJ2-2|TRBV5-1|TRBD2
CATGAGLTLAGVRTGELFF
TGCGCCACCGGTGCGGGGCTAACTCTAGCGGGAGTACGAACCGGGGAGCTGTTTTTT
>.|TRBJ2-5|TRBV5-4|.
CASSSSSGKETQYF
TGTGCCAGCAGCTCCAGTAGCGGAAAAGAGACCCAGTACTTC
>.|TRBJ2-7|TRBV27|TRBD2
CASRGGSKEQYF
TGTGCCAGCAGAGGCGGGAGTAAGGAGCAGTACTTC
>.|TRBJ2-4|TRBV7-7|TRBD1
CASINRGRLFPDF
TGTGCTAGCATCAACAGGGGGCGCCTCTTCCCCGACTTC
>.|TRBJ1-5|TRBV4-3|TRBD1
CASSQERQGWPQHF
TGCGCCAGCAGCCAAGAGAGACAGGGTTGGCCCCAGCATTTT